Shown below are 29 T cell receptor beta chains from a single sample sequenced in a study of blood T cell repertoires in COVID-19. Libraries were prepared by immunoSEQ multiplex PCR; TCRdb keeps only in-frame clonotypes and omits some of them. The repertoire holds about 150,000 clones, with just under 85% as singletons. Input material: peripheral blood. All receptors derive from a woman aged 60-75 years with acute or convalescent COVID-19.

The rearrangement links TRBV5-1 to TRBJ2-5; a possible D gene is TRBD1 (6 bases). Trimming cost V 4 bases and J 5 bases, with 15 bases left between them. CDR1 is SGHRS, CDR2 YFSETQ, per germline. CDR3 length equals 14 residues. CDR3 nucleotides: TGCGCCAGCAGCCGAGCTACAGGGTCGGAGACCCAGTACTTC. It specifies CASSRATGSETQYF.

This chain uses TRBV12-3 or TRBV12-4 with TRBJ2-3; 7 bases are a match to TRBD1. V lost 8 bases, J lost 1 base, and 3 bases stayed unmatched. The CDR3 is made up of 13 amino acids. This CDR3 is CASGGQGTDTQYF. Here the CDR3 DNA reads TGTGCCAGCGGAGGACAGGGCACAGATACGCAGTATTTT.

The chain is built from TRBV7-6 and TRBJ1-1; TRBD1 might be the D (5 bases). Germline V gene sequence: CDR1 SGHVS, CDR2 FNYEAQ. Trimming took 2 bases from V and 1 from J, leaving 14 bases between them. The CDR3 has 16 residues. This CDR3 reads CASSLMIGAANTEAFF. The DNA for the CDR3 is TGTGCCAGCAGCTTAATGATTGGGGCGGCGAACACTGAAGCTTTCTTT.

This chain links TRBV3-1 (or the pseudogene TRBV3-2) with TRBJ2-3, with no clear D. The CDR3 runs to 14 residues. Trimming shortened V by 5 bases and J by 0 bases, and 9 bases separated the two germline ends. Per germline, CDR1 LGHDT and CDR2 YNNKEL (reference sequence). The CDR3 DNA reads as TGTGCCAGCAGCGGGTCCGGGAGCACAGATACGCAGTATTTT. As protein: CASSGSGSTDTQYF.

The J gene is TRBJ2-3, the V gene TRBV6-6; D not resolved. Germline CDR1 is MNHNY and CDR2 is SVGAGI (reference sequence). CDR3 length: 14 residues. Trimming stripped 6 bases from V and 0 bases from J, with 10 bases between. This chain's CDR3 is CASSVRSSTDTQYF. CDR3 bases: TGTGCCAGCAGCGTTCGGAGTAGCACAGATACGCAGTATTTT.

The chain is built from TRBV18 and TRBJ2-1; maybe TRBD2 (6 bases). V was trimmed by 3 bases and J by 10 bases, leaving 16 bases between them. Looked up from germline, CDR1 is KGHSH and CDR2 is LQKENI. CDR3 size: 14 residues. In DNA form, the CDR3 reads TGTGCCAGCTCACCCAACGCCCCCAGCGGGGAGCAGTTCTTC. This encodes CASSPNAPSGEQFF.

V usage is TRBV5-1 and J usage is TRBJ1-4, with TRBD1 matching 10 bases. Germline V gives CDR1 SGHRS, CDR2 YFSETQ. The length of the CDR3 is 14 residues. The junction had 4 bases not matched to a gene; V was cut back by 3 bases and J by 8 bases. The CDR3 region is CASSYPGQGEKLFF. CDR3 DNA sequence: TGCGCCAGCAGCTACCCGGGACAGGGGGAAAAACTGTTTTTT.

This clone was picked up a small number of times. The V gene is TRBV19, the J gene TRBJ2-3, with a tentative D call TRBD1 (6 bases). The CDR3 extends over 14 amino acids. The germline V and J ends were trimmed by 8 bases and 0 bases, with 12 bases remaining between them. Germline lookup yields CDR1 LNHDA and CDR2 SQIVND (reference sequence). CDR3 in amino acids: CASSWQGSTDTQYF. The CDR3 bases are TGTGCCAGTTCGTGGCAGGGGAGCACAGATACGCAGTATTTT.

The chain carries TRBV3-1 (or the pseudogene TRBV3-2) and TRBJ1-4; maybe TRBD1 (6 bases). Trimming left V 8 bases short and J 7 bases short, with 17 bases between. In germline, CDR1 is LGHDT, CDR2 YNNKEL (reference sequence). CDR3 length: 14 amino acids. In DNA, the CDR3 is TGTGCCAGCCAAAGTAGGGGGAGTGGTGAAAAACTGTTTTTT. It yields the protein CASQSRGSGEKLFF.

The chain is built from TRBV5-1 and TRBJ2-7; weak D call: TRBD2 (5 bases). This CDR3 is built from 14 residues. The ends were cut back, 4 bases at V and 4 bases at J, with 15 bases in the middle. Germline CDR1 is SGHRS and CDR2 is YFSETQ. CDR3 nucleotides: TGCGCCAGCAGCCCGGACGGGAAGCTTTACGAGCAGTACGTC. This sequence encodes CASSPDGKLYEQYV.

The rearrangement joins TRBV10-1 to TRBJ2-7, with 11 bases lining up with TRBD2. Germline values: CDR1 WNHNN, CDR2 SYGVQD (reference sequence). Trimming cost V 4 bases and J 5 bases; bases outside gene matches: 7. The CDR3 totals 15 residues. The CDR3 coding sequence is TGCGCCAGCAGTGTTAGCGGGGGGGCCTTGGACGAGCAGTACTTC. Its translation: CASSVSGGALDEQYF.

In nucleotides, the CDR3 is TGTGCCAGCAGTGAATCCGGGTACAATGAGCAGTTCTTC. This translates into CASSESGYNEQFF. V gene TRBV2 combines with J gene TRBJ2-1, with D hard to call. The CDR3 length is 13 residues. Germline V gene sequence: CDR1 SNHLY, CDR2 FYNNEI. Trimming left V 2 bases short and J 4 bases short, with 6 bases between.

The chain is built from TRBV7-9 and TRBJ2-1, with D tentatively TRBD1 (5 bases). Trimming took 5 bases from V and 8 from J, leaving 19 bases between them. The CDR3 totals 15 residues. Germline V gene sequence: CDR1 SEHNR, CDR2 FQNEAQ (reference sequence). The CDR3 DNA sequence: TGTGCCAGCAGCCATGGATGGGGCAGGGCGGATGAGCAGTTCTTC. Protein: CASSHGWGRADEQFF.

J is TRBJ1-6 and V is TRBV3-1 (or the pseudogene TRBV3-2); possibly TRBD1 for D (6 bases). The CDR3 has 16 amino acids. Deletions cut 4 bases from V and 10 bases from J, with 20 bases between. CDR1 and CDR2 (germline): LGHDT, YNNKEL (reference sequence). CDR3 loop: CASSPGSGAALSPLHF. CDR3 in DNA: TGTGCCAGCAGCCCCGGGTCAGGGGCGGCTCTATCACCCCTCCACTTT.

The chain uses TRBV5-8 and TRBJ1-6; weak D call: TRBD1 (5 bases). V was pared by 3 bases and J by 11 bases, with 18 bases between. This CDR3 contains 15 residues. Germline-derived CDR1 and CDR2 are SGHTS and YDEGEE. The CDR3 region is CASSSYGTEMTPLHF. The CDR3 bases are TGTGCCAGCAGCTCCTACGGGACTGAAATGACACCCCTCCACTTT.

The V and J genes are TRBV7-9 and TRBJ1-2, with a weak D call TRBD1 (5 bases). Looked up from germline, CDR1 is SEHNR and CDR2 is FQNEAQ (reference sequence). The CDR3 runs to 14 residues. V lost 2 bases and J lost 8, with 15 bases in between. CDR3 DNA: TGTGCCAGCAGCTTACTCCGGGGGGGTAAAGGCTACACCTTC. Translating gives CASSLLRGGKGYTF.

The chain links TRBV7-9 to TRBJ1-5, with D maybe TRBD1 (5 bases). The germline CDR1 and CDR2 sequences are SEHNR and FQNEAQ (reference sequence). The CDR3 length is 12 residues. The germline V and J ends were trimmed by 4 bases and 4 bases, with 5 bases remaining between them. Here the CDR3 DNA reads TGTGCCAGCAGCTCAGGGAATCAGCCCCAGCATTTT. Translated: CASSSGNQPQHF. The whole variable domain, remainder taken from reference TRBV7-9 and TRBJ1-5, is DTGVSQNPRHKITKRGQNVTFRCDPISEHNRLYWYRQTLGQGPEFLTYFQNEAQLEKSRLLSDRFSAERPKGSFSTLEIQRTEQGDSAMYLCASSSGNQPQHFGDGTRLSIL.

The chain links TRBV5-1 to TRBJ2-7, with TRBD1 matching over 10 bases. Germline loops: CDR1 SGHRS, CDR2 YFSETQ. This CDR3 is built from 13 residues. With V trimmed by 4 bases and J by 6 bases, 4 bases remained unmatched. This CDR3 reads CASSDGTGAEQYF. The CDR3 coding sequence is TGCGCCAGCAGCGACGGGACAGGGGCCGAGCAGTACTTC. Looking up the rest from reference TRBV5-1 and TRBJ2-7 gives the full variable domain: KAGVTQTPRYLIKTRGQQVTLSCSPISGHRSVSWYQQTPGQGLQFLFEYFSETQRNKGNFPGRFSGRQFSNSRSEMNVSTLELGDSALYLCASSDGTGAEQYFGPGTRLTVT.

The chain couples TRBV7-3 to TRBJ2-3; D remains unclear. Germline CDR1 and CDR2: SGHTA and FQGTGA. V lost 2 bases to trimming and J lost 4 bases, with 4 bases between them. This CDR3 comprises 12 residues. CDR3 amino acids: CASSLSADTQYF. The CDR3 nucleotides read TGTGCCAGCAGCTTATCGGCAGATACGCAGTATTTT.

The chain uses TRBV21-1 and TRBJ1-6; TRBD1, the table's D call, lacks a check against the DNA. TRBV21-1 is a documented pseudogene. CDR3 size: 14 residues. CDR3 region: CASSRRTGNSPLHF. CDR3 nucleotide sequence: TGTGCCAGCAGCAGAAGGACAGGGAATTCACCCCTCCACTTT.

The chain combines TRBV5-4 with TRBJ1-2; D not certain. Trimming stripped 7 bases from V and 5 bases from J, with 21 bases between. Germline V lookup: CDR1 SGHNT, CDR2 YYREEE (reference sequence). The CDR3 consists of 15 residues. CDR3 amino acids: CASFEGSANFYGYTF. The CDR3 coding sequence is TGTGCCAGCTTCGAAGGGAGCGCCAACTTTTATGGCTACACCTTC.

The chain couples TRBV28 to TRBJ1-4; tentatively, D is TRBD1 (5 bases). This CDR3 is built from 16 residues. Germline CDR1 MDHEN, CDR2 SYDVKM. Between the trimmed V and J ends, which lost 2 bases and 8 bases, there was a span of 18 bases. The CDR3: CASSLGGGLKMEKLFF. For the CDR3, the DNA is TGTGCCAGCAGTTTAGGGGGGGGGTTAAAGATGGAAAAACTGTTTTTT.

This clone was observed a single time. V and J are TRBV11-1 and TRBJ2-1; TRBD1 aligns across 7 bases. The CDR3 runs 15 residues. V lost 0 bases to trimming and J lost 6 bases; unmatched junction nucleotides: 5. Germline CDR1 is SGHAT and CDR2 is FQDESV (reference sequence). CDR3 bases: TGTGCCAGCAGCTTAGCGGGGACAGCTCTCAATGAGCAGTTCTTC. Encoded protein: CASSLAGTALNEQFF.

The genes are TRBV7-2 and TRBJ1-5, with D hard to call. The CDR3 extends over 15 amino acids. The V gene lost 1 base and the J gene lost 7 bases, with 14 bases spanning the gap. Germline-derived CDR1 and CDR2 are SGHTA and FQGNSA. DNA for the CDR3: TGTGCCAGCAGCTTAGTCCCGGGAGTAGGGCAGCCCCAGCATTTT. This codes for CASSLVPGVGQPQHF.

The gene calls are TRBV7-9 and TRBJ2-5, with D possibly being TRBD2 (7 bases). The germline V gene has CDR1 SEHNR and CDR2 FQNEAQ (reference sequence). The CDR3 covers 12 residues. Trimming left V 8 bases short and J 4 bases short, with 11 bases between. The CDR3, as DNA: TGTGCCAGCGAGGGGGGGATAGAGACCCAGTACTTC. Amino acids: CASEGGIETQYF.

V usage is TRBV3-1 (or the pseudogene TRBV3-2) and J usage is TRBJ1-2; 7 nucleotides agree with TRBD1. The CDR3 has 15 residues. CDR1 and CDR2 from the germline V gene are LGHDT and YNNKEL (reference sequence). With V trimmed by 4 bases and J by 1 base, 6 bases remained unmatched. CDR3 loop: CASSLTDRLNYGYTF. CDR3 DNA: TGTGCCAGCAGCCTCACGGACAGGCTTAACTATGGCTACACCTTC.

The chain combines TRBV5-1 with TRBJ2-3; 7 nucleotides match TRBD2. The CDR3 runs to 16 residues. Germline lookup yields CDR1 SGHRS and CDR2 YFSETQ. With V trimmed by 3 bases and J by 3 bases, 10 bases remained unmatched. CDR3 DNA sequence: TGCGCCAGCAGCTCTGGACTAGTGGGTGTGACAGATACGCAGTATTTT. Its protein product is CASSSGLVGVTDTQYF. Variable domain in full (rest from reference TRBV5-1 and TRBJ2-3): KAGVTQTPRYLIKTRGQQVTLSCSPISGHRSVSWYQQTPGQGLQFLFEYFSETQRNKGNFPGRFSGRQFSNSRSEMNVSTLELGDSALYLCASSSGLVGVTDTQYFGPGTRLTVL.

This rearrangement joins TRBV2 to TRBJ1-6; the D is unclear. The CDR3 is 15 amino acids. Germline-derived CDR1 and CDR2 are SNHLY and FYNNEI. V was clipped by 5 bases and J by 9 bases, with 17 bases between them. CDR3 in amino acids: CASSPPGRGSSPLHF. CDR3 nucleotide sequence: TGTGCCAGCAGTCCTCCGGGGAGAGGGAGTTCACCCCTCCACTTT.

This clone has a handful of counts. In DNA form, the CDR3 reads TGCGCCAGCAGCGGCGGACACGAGATTGCAACTAATGAAAAACTGTTTTTT. Amino acid sequence: CASSGGHEIATNEKLFF. This rearrangement joins TRBV5-1 to TRBJ1-4, with D possibly matching TRBD1 (5 bases). The V and J ends lost 4 bases and 0 bases respectively, with 16 bases between them. In germline, CDR1 is SGHRS, CDR2 YFSETQ. The length of the CDR3 is 17 residues. Full variable domain (missing parts from reference TRBV5-1 and TRBJ1-4): KAGVTQTPRYLIKTRGQQVTLSCSPISGHRSVSWYQQTPGQGLQFLFEYFSETQRNKGNFPGRFSGRQFSNSRSEMNVSTLELGDSALYLCASSGGHEIATNEKLFFGSGTQLSVL.